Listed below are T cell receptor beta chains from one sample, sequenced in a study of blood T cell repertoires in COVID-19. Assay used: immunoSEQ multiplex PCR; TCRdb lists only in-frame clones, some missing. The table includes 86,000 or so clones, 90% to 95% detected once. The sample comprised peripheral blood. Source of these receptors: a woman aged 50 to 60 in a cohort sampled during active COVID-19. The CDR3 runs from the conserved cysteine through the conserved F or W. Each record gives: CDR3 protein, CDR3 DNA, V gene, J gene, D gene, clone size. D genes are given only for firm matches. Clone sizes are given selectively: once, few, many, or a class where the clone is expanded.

CDR3: CASSVLAGSEQYF
DNA: TGTGCCAGCAGTGTCTTGGCGGGGAGCGAGCAGTACTTC
V: TRBV2
J: TRBJ2-7
D: -
size: -

CDR3: CASSLLLNTGELFF
DNA: TGCGCCAGCAGCTTGCTTTTAAACACCGGGGAGCTGTTTTTT
V: TRBV5-1
J: TRBJ2-2
D: -
size: once

CDR3: CSASGGGPTTQYF
DNA: TGCAGTGCTAGTGGCGGAGGACCTACGACGCAGTACTTC
V: TRBV20-1
J: TRBJ2-7
D: -
size: -

CDR3: CASSEAGRAGGRVTVF
DNA: TGTGCCAGCAGTGAAGCCGGGAGGGCCGGGGGAAGGGTGACGGTCTTC
V: TRBV2
J: TRBJ2-1
D: TRBD2
size: -

CDR3: CASSDGTPTYEQYF
DNA: TGTGCCAGCAGCGACGGGACACCTACCTACGAGCAGTACTTC
V: TRBV6-2/TRBV6-3
J: TRBJ2-7
D: -
size: -

CDR3: CASSPEQGASNQPQHF
DNA: TGTGCCAGCAGTCCAGAACAGGGGGCGAGCAATCAGCCCCAGCATTTT
V: TRBV6-6
J: TRBJ1-5
D: TRBD1
size: -

CDR3: CASSLTSSTGELFF
DNA: TGTGCCAGCAGTTTGACTAGCTCGACCGGGGAGCTGTTTTTT
V: TRBV27
J: TRBJ2-2
D: TRBD2
size: once

CDR3: CASSLDRRTGVVYEQYF
DNA: TGCGCCAGCAGCCTCGACAGAAGGACAGGGGTGGTCTACGAGCAGTACTTC
V: TRBV5-1
J: TRBJ2-7
D: TRBD1
size: -

CDR3: CASSHGLPSTDTQYF
DNA: TGTGCCAGCAGCCATGGACTACCTAGCACAGATACGCAGTATTTT
V: TRBV3-1/TRBV3-2
J: TRBJ2-3
D: -
size: -

CDR3: CASSPITGQGGNYGYTF
DNA: TGTGCCAGCAGCCCAATTACCGGACAGGGAGGCAACTATGGCTACACCTTC
V: TRBV7-9
J: TRBJ1-2
D: TRBD1
size: once

CDR3: CATQAGGVDTQYF
DNA: TGCGCCACCCAAGCGGGGGGGGTTGATACGCAGTATTTT
V: TRBV10-1
J: TRBJ2-3
D: TRBD2
size: -

CDR3: CASSPGATGGNTEAFF
DNA: TGCGCCAGCAGCCCCGGAGCGACAGGGGGGAACACTGAAGCTTTCTTT
V: TRBV5-1
J: TRBJ1-1
D: TRBD1
size: -

CDR3: CATSDRNSGSVEFF
DNA: TGTGCCACCAGTGATCGTAATAGCGGGTCAGTAGAGTTCTTC
V: TRBV24-1
J: TRBJ2-1
D: TRBD2
size: -

CDR3: CASRYSNEAFF
DNA: TGTGCCAGCAGGTACAGTAATGAAGCTTTCTTT
V: TRBV12-3/TRBV12-4
J: TRBJ1-1
D: -
size: -

CDR3: CASSLGTYEQYF
DNA: TGCGCCAGCAGCCTTGGCACCTACGAGCAGTACTTC
V: TRBV5-1
J: TRBJ2-7
D: -
size: few

CDR3: CATGTGSYYEQYF
DNA: TGTGCCACAGGCACCGGCAGTTACTACGAGCAGTACTTC
V: TRBV7-2
J: TRBJ2-7
D: -
size: -

CDR3: CASSWAQETQYF
DNA: TGTGCCAGCAGCTGGGCCCAAGAGACCCAGTACTTC
V: TRBV5-4
J: TRBJ2-5
D: -
size: -

CDR3: CASSYHGSGAPGELFF
DNA: TGTGCCAGCAGTTACCATGGTAGCGGAGCGCCCGGGGAGCTGTTTTTT
V: TRBV6-2/TRBV6-3
J: TRBJ2-2
D: -
size: -

CDR3: CAWSRQGAGNTIYF
DNA: TGTGCCTGGAGTCGGCAGGGCGCTGGAAACACCATATATTTT
V: TRBV30
J: TRBJ1-3
D: -
size: once

CDR3: CASSSLGTSNTGELFF
DNA: TGTGCCAGCAGCTCCCTCGGGACTTCGAACACCGGGGAGCTGTTTTTT
V: TRBV5-4
J: TRBJ2-2
D: -
size: -

CDR3: CASRSSSGNTIYF
DNA: TGCGCCAGCAGGTCCAGCTCTGGAAACACCATATATTTT
V: TRBV10-1
J: TRBJ1-3
D: -
size: -

CDR3: CASSLVSGLAFYNEQFF
DNA: TGTGCCAGCAGCTTAGTTTCGGGACTAGCGTTCTACAATGAGCAGTTCTTC
V: TRBV7-8
J: TRBJ2-1
D: TRBD2
size: -

CDR3: CASSLSRLAGSSYEQYF
DNA: TGTGCCAGCTCACTTAGCCGACTAGCGGGCTCCTCCTACGAGCAGTACTTC
V: TRBV18
J: TRBJ2-7
D: TRBD2
size: once

CDR3: CSFGGFDGYTF
DNA: TGCAGCTTCGGAGGGTTCGATGGCTACACCTTC
V: TRBV29-1
J: TRBJ1-2
D: -
size: -

CDR3: CASSSWDRTYEQYF
DNA: TGTGCCAGCAGTTCATGGGACAGAACCTACGAGCAGTACTTC
V: TRBV28
J: TRBJ2-7
D: TRBD1
size: -

CDR3: CASRAGAWYEKLFF
DNA: TGTGCCAGCAGAGCAGGGGCATGGTACGAAAAACTGTTTTTT
V: TRBV4-2
J: TRBJ1-4
D: -
size: once

CDR3: CASSWTVNQPQHF
DNA: TGTGCCAGCAGTTGGACAGTCAATCAGCCCCAGCATTTT
V: TRBV12-3/TRBV12-4
J: TRBJ1-5
D: -
size: -

CDR3: CASSPDGSYEQYF
DNA: TGTGCCAGCTCACCCGACGGGTCCTACGAGCAGTACTTC
V: TRBV18
J: TRBJ2-7
D: -
size: -

CDR3: CASSNLGLAGVYTGELFF
DNA: TGTGCCAGCAGCAACCTGGGACTAGCGGGAGTTTATACCGGGGAGCTGTTTTTT
V: TRBV4-2
J: TRBJ2-2
D: TRBD2
size: -

CDR3: CASSWGTGTLYGYTF
DNA: TGCGCCAGCAGCTGGGGGACAGGGACGCTCTATGGCTACACCTTC
V: TRBV5-1
J: TRBJ1-2
D: TRBD1
size: -

CDR3: CASSWGEGETQYF
DNA: TGTGCCAGCAGTTGGGGGGAAGGGGAGACCCAGTACTTC
V: TRBV6-5
J: TRBJ2-5
D: -
size: -

CDR3: CASSERGRGIKGNEQFF
DNA: TGTGCCAGCAGTGAACGGGGTAGGGGGATCAAGGGAAATGAGCAGTTCTTC
V: TRBV25-1
J: TRBJ2-1
D: -
size: -

CDR3: CASSYSARGDYGYTF
DNA: TGTGCCAGCAGTTACTCGGCCAGGGGGGACTATGGCTACACCTTC
V: TRBV6-5
J: TRBJ1-2
D: TRBD1
size: once

CDR3: CASSIVPGATGVRIF
DNA: TGTGCCAGTAGTATAGTTCCAGGGGCGACAGGAGTAAGGATCTTC
V: TRBV19
J: TRBJ2-1
D: -
size: -

CDR3: CASSPTGTGIDNSPLHF
DNA: TGTGCCAGCAGCCCTACCGGGACAGGGATAGATAATTCACCCCTCCACTTT
V: TRBV7-8
J: TRBJ1-6
D: TRBD1
size: -

CDR3: CASSNRARGEPQAFF
DNA: TGCGCCAGCAGCAACCGGGCCAGGGGCGAACCGCAAGCTTTCTTT
V: TRBV4-1
J: TRBJ1-1
D: -
size: -

CDR3: CASTERTSLGAKNIQYF
DNA: TGTGCCAGCACCGAACGGACATCCTTGGGGGCCAAAAACATTCAGTACTTC
V: TRBV2
J: TRBJ2-4
D: -
size: -

CDR3: CSVVFRPTYEQYF
DNA: TGCAGCGTTGTCTTCAGGCCGACCTACGAGCAGTACTTC
V: TRBV29-1
J: TRBJ2-7
D: -
size: -

CDR3: CASSIGDRANSPLHF
DNA: TGTGCCAGTAGTATAGGGGACAGGGCAAATTCACCCCTCCACTTT
V: TRBV19
J: TRBJ1-6
D: TRBD1
size: -

CDR3: CASSPGTGGASMNTEAFF
DNA: TGCGCCAGCAGCCCCGGGACAGGGGGCGCGTCGATGAACACTGAAGCTTTCTTT
V: TRBV5-1
J: TRBJ1-1
D: TRBD1
size: -

CDR3: CASSNVRGSDTQYF
DNA: TGCGCCAGCAGCAACGTAAGGGGCAGCGATACGCAGTATTTT
V: TRBV5-1
J: TRBJ2-3
D: -
size: -

CDR3: CASSSAHRTAQETQYF
DNA: TGTGCCAGCAGCTCAGCCCACAGGACAGCTCAAGAGACCCAGTACTTC
V: TRBV11-2
J: TRBJ2-5
D: -
size: -

CDR3: CASSLPGQETQYF
DNA: TGTGCCAGCAGCCTTCCGGGCCAAGAGACCCAGTACTTC
V: TRBV3-1/TRBV3-2
J: TRBJ2-5
D: -
size: -

CDR3: CASRFPSLGQGPPYSNQPQHF
DNA: TGTGCAAGTCGCTTCCCCTCCCTGGGACAGGGCCCGCCTTATAGCAATCAGCCCCAGCATTTT
V: TRBV12-2
J: TRBJ1-5
D: -
size: -

CDR3: CASSPLISTGELFF
DNA: TGTGCCAGCAGCCCACTGATCTCCACCGGGGAGCTGTTTTTT
V: TRBV3-1/TRBV3-2
J: TRBJ2-2
D: -
size: -

CDR3: CASSLVDRGAYGYTF
DNA: TGTGCCAGCAGCTTAGTGGACAGGGGGGCCTATGGCTACACCTTC
V: TRBV11-2
J: TRBJ1-2
D: TRBD1
size: -

CDR3: CASKVGSYEQYF
DNA: TGTGCCAGCAAGGTCGGGTCTTACGAGCAGTACTTC
V: TRBV12-3/TRBV12-4
J: TRBJ2-7
D: -
size: -

CDR3: CASSQGVQGGQKLFF
DNA: TGTGCCAGCAGCCAAGGGGTCCAGGGTGGGCAAAAACTGTTTTTT
V: TRBV3-1/TRBV3-2
J: TRBJ1-4
D: -
size: -

CDR3: CASSTYRVGETQYF
DNA: TGTGCCAGCAGCACCTACAGGGTTGGGGAGACCCAGTACTTC
V: TRBV7-9
J: TRBJ2-5
D: -
size: -

CDR3: CASSQSGLAEYEQYF
DNA: TGCGCCAGCAGCCAAAGTGGCCTAGCGGAGTACGAGCAGTACTTC
V: TRBV4-1
J: TRBJ2-7
D: TRBD2
size: -

CDR3: CASSLGGQGTGNTIYF
DNA: TGCGCCAGCAGCTTGGGCGGACAGGGGACTGGAAACACCATATATTTT
V: TRBV5-1
J: TRBJ1-3
D: TRBD1
size: once

CDR3: CASTGTSGNTIYF
DNA: TGTGCCAGCACTGGGACATCTGGAAACACCATATATTTT
V: TRBV7-8
J: TRBJ1-3
D: -
size: -

CDR3: CASSQDSRRGSVEQFF
DNA: TGCGCCAGCAGCCAAGATTCCCGCCGGGGTTCGGTTGAGCAGTTCTTC
V: TRBV4-1
J: TRBJ2-1
D: -
size: -